The rows below give T cell receptor beta chains drawn from one sample of a study of CD8 T cells in Susac syndrome. TCRdb reprocessed the immunoSEQ multiplex PCR reads via MiXCR and lists one record per CDR3 protein. This table holds roughly 80,000 distinct CDR3 sequences, just over 90% found once. The sequenced material came from CD4+ T cells from PBMCs. The receptors shown here come from a human donor with Susac syndrome. Both conserved end residues are trimmed from each CDR3.

V	J	CDR3
TRBV25-1	TRBJ2-1	ASSEPGGAYNEQF
TRBV4-3	TRBJ1-2	ASSHQVSEGYGYT
TRBV30	TRBJ2-6	AWSNSGANVLT
TRBV4-1	TRBJ2-7	ASSQVGRDREGEQY
TRBV29-1	TRBJ2-1	SVEAGGFYNEQF
TRBV2	TRBJ1-4	ASSEQWGEKLF
TRBV6-2/TRBV6-3	TRBJ1-5	ASSYFGRGSNQPQH
TRBV12-3/TRBV12-4	TRBJ2-1	ASSPTRGTGFDNEQF
TRBV7-2	TRBJ1-2	ASSSQPPYGYT
TRBV5-4	TRBJ2-7	ASSLAGGGYEQY